This paragraph reports one T cell receptor (beta chain). Original processing notes: From reference gene primer amplification, estimates of nucleated cell counts were derived. Sequencing used immunoSEQ multiplex PCR; TCRdb keeps in-frame clones, though not all of them. The V and J calls and the clone size are those of that table, but D and trimming were determined from the DNA. Of 120,000 to 150,000 clones in the sample, around 81% are singletons; the top ten hold under 3%. This sample is drawn from a study of blood T cell repertoires in COVID-19. About the research overall: There were acute and convalescent COVID-19 samples, and they came from the United States, Italy and Spain. From T cells, B-cell-depleted T cells, or PBMCs came the material, which was cDNA or gDNA.

V lost 6 bases to trimming and J lost 0 bases, with 14 bases between them. The germline CDR1 and CDR2 sequences are LNHDA and SQIVND (reference sequence). This CDR3 region has 16 residues. The chain recombines TRBV19 with TRBJ2-2; D call uncertain. Sample: peripheral blood. The sequence was obtained from a woman between 35 and 50 years old with active or convalescent COVID-19. This CDR3 is CASSLIVTSNTGELFF. CDR3 coding DNA: TGTGCCAGTAGCCTTATAGTTACCTCGAACACCGGGGAGCTGTTTTTT.